This T cell receptor (beta chain) originates from a study of response to subunit inactivated influenza vaccine. Study-level points and caveats: Authors suggested few new T cells are recruited by each seasonal influenza vaccination.

This clonotype has more than one count but fewer than ten. Its antigen is undetermined. TCRdb ran MiXCR on the RT-PCR reads and lists one entry per CDR3 protein. The profile shows hundreds of thousands of distinct CDR3 sequences, roughly 18% of them singletons. This CDR3 spans 15 amino acids. With V trimmed by 3 bases and J by 4 bases, 4 bases remained unmatched. The germline V gene has CDR1 MGHRA and CDR2 YSYEKL. The chain uses TRBV4-1 and TRBJ2-5; 11 nucleotides agree with TRBD1. The material sequenced was PBMCs from blood, taken approximately 5 days after vaccination. The sequence was obtained from a man over 45 who received an inactivated influenza vaccine. The chain's CDR3 is CASSHGQGAGETQYF. The DNA for the CDR3 is TGCGCCAGCAGCCACGGACAGGGGGCTGGAGAGACCCAGTACTTC.